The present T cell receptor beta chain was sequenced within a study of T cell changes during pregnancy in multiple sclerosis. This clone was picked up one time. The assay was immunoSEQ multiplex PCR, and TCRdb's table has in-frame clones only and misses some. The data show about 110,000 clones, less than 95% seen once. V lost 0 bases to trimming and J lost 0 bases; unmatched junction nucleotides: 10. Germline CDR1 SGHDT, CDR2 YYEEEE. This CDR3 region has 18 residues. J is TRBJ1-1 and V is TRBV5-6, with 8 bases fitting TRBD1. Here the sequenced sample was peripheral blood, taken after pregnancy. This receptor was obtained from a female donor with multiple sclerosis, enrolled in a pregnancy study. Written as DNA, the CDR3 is TGTGCCAGCAGCTTGGCCATAAGGACAGGGACTATGAACACTGAAGCTTTCTTT. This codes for CASSLAIRTGTMNTEAFF.